What follows is one TCR beta chain and its context. This sample stems from a study of blood T cell repertoires in COVID-19. For the study at large: Some COVID-19 samples were acute and others convalescent; all came from the United States, Italy and Spain.

Original analysis: Estimates of nucleated cell counts were drawn from the amplification of reference gene primers. Clones were read by immunoSEQ multiplex PCR, and TCRdb kept only the in-frame ones, dropping some. That table furnishes V, J and clone size, whereas the DNA furnished D and trimming. The table lists 40,000 to 55,000 clones, approximately 80% of them singletons, with 15% to 20% in the top ten. The sequenced sample was peripheral blood. The source of this sequence is a man between 65 and 80 years old with acute or convalescent COVID-19.

CDR3 coding DNA: TGTGCCAGCAGCTTAGACAGGGGATACGAGCAGTACTTC. Its protein product is CASSLDRGYEQYF. The chain is built from TRBV7-8 and TRBJ2-7; 7 bases match TRBD1. The CDR3 has 13 residues. Germline V lookup: CDR1 SGHVS, CDR2 FQNEAQ. With V trimmed by 1 base and J by 4 bases, 1 base remained unmatched. The whole variable domain, filled in from reference TRBV7-8 and TRBJ2-7, reads GAGVSQSPRYKVAKRGQDVALRCDPISGHVSLFWYQQALGQGPEFLTYFQNEAQLDKSGLPSDRFFAERPEGSVSTLKIQRTQQEDSAVYLCASSLDRGYEQYFGPGTRLTVT.